This T cell receptor beta chain was identified in a study of T-cell memory formation after mild COVID-19. Study details: Among the donors, TCR clusters were largely specific to each donor.

Germline values: CDR1 LNHNV, CDR2 YYDKDF (reference sequence). V lost 0 bases, J lost 8 bases, and 19 bases lay in between. CDR3 size: 16 residues. Regarding this clonotype: Its antigen is currently unknown.

Findings and limits, study-wide: Contracting clones from day 15 to 85 showed balanced CD4/CD8; later expanders favored CD4+. Researchers report contracting CD4+ clones mostly in CM and EM, with CD8+ clones in EMRA.

The authors produced TCR alpha and TCR beta cDNA libraries with sample barcodes and UMIs by 5'RACE using constant-segment primers. Using its own MiXCR run on the 5' RACE reads, TCRdb lists one record per CDR3 protein. The sample has roughly 43,000 distinct CDR3 sequences, about a tenth seen once. The chain combines TRBV15 with TRBJ1-2; a weak D match, TRBD1 (6 bases). Sequenced: PBMCs or a T cell subset sorted from them (not recorded which). This TCR was recovered from an adult woman who had mild COVID-19 (a few samples of this study predate the infection). Cell type and time point are not known. The CDR3 region is CATSRDETGAMGGYTF. CDR3 DNA: TGTGCCACCAGCAGAGATGAGACAGGCGCCATGGGGGGCTACACCTTC.